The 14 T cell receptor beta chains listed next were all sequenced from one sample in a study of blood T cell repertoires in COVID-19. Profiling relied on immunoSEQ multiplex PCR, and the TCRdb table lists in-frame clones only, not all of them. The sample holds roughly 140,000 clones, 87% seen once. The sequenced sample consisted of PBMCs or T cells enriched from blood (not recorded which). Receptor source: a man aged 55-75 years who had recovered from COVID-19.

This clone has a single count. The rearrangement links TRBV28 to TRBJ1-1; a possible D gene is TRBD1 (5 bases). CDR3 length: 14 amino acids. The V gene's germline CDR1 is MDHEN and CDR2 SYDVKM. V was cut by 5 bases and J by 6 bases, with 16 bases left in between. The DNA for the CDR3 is TGTGCCAGCAGTCTCTTGACGGGACTGGCTGAAGCTTTCTTT. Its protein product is CASSLLTGLAEAFF.

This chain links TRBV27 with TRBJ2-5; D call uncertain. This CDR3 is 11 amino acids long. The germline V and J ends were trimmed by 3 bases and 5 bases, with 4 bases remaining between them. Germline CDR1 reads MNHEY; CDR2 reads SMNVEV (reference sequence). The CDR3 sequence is CASSFRETQYF. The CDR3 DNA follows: TGTGCCAGCAGTTTTCGGGAGACCCAGTACTTC.

CDR3: CASSFGLAGGVNEQFF. In DNA, the CDR3 is TGCGCCAGCAGCTTCGGACTAGCGGGGGGTGTTAATGAGCAGTTCTTC. This chain uses TRBV5-1 with TRBJ2-1; 14 bases map to TRBD2. Germline CDR1 SGHRS, CDR2 YFSETQ. The CDR3 runs to 16 residues. V shed 2 bases, J shed 7 bases, and the junction held 5 bases outside the gene matches.

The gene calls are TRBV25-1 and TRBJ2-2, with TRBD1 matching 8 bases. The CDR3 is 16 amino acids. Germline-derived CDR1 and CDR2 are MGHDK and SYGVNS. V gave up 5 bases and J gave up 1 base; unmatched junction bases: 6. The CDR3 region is CASSFRGTGNTGELFF. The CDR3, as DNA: TGTGCCAGCAGTTTCAGAGGGACAGGGAACACCGGGGAGCTGTTTTTT.

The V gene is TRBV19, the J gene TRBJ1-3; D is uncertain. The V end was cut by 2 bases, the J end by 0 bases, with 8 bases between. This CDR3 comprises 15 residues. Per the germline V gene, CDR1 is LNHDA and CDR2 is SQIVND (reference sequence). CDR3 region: CASSIIGVSGNTIYF. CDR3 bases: TGTGCCAGTAGTATAATCGGGGTCTCTGGAAACACCATATATTTT.

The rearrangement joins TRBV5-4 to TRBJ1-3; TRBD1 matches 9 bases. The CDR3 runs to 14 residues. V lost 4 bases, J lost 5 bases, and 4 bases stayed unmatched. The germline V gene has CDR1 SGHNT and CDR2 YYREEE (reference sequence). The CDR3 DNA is TGTGCCAGCAGCCCCGGACAGGGGAGAAACACCATATATTTT. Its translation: CASSPGQGRNTIYF.

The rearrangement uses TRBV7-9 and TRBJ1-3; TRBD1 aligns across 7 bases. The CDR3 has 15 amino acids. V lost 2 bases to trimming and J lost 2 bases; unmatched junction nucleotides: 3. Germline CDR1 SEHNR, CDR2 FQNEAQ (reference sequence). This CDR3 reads CASSLLGGTGNTIYF. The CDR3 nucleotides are TGTGCCAGCAGCTTACTAGGGGGCACTGGAAACACCATATATTTT.

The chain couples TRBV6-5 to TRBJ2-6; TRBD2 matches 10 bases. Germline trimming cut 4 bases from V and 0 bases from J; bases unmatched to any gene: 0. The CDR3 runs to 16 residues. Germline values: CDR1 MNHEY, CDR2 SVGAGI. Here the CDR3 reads CASSWTSGSGANVLTF. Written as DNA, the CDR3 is TGTGCCAGCAGTTGGACTAGCGGCTCTGGGGCCAACGTCCTGACTTTC.

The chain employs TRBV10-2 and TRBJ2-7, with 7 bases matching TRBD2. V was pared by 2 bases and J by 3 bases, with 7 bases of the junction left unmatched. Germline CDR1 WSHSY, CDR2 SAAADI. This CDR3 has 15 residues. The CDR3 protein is CASSEATSPIYEQYF. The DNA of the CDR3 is TGCGCCAGCAGTGAGGCGACTAGCCCTATCTACGAGCAGTACTTC.

The CDR3 loop reads CASSAGTSGSYEQYF. CDR3 nucleotides: TGTGCCAGTAGTGCGGGGACTAGCGGCTCCTACGAGCAGTACTTC. The chain joins TRBV19 to TRBJ2-7; TRBD2 matches 11 bases. V was pared by 5 bases and J by 0 bases, with 3 bases of the junction left unmatched. The germline V gene encodes CDR1 LNHDA and CDR2 SQIVND (reference sequence). The CDR3 length is 15 residues.

CDR3 sequence reads: CASSVRSGRASRDTQYF. The CDR3, as DNA: TGTGCCAGCAGCGTGCGTAGCGGGAGGGCCAGTAGAGATACGCAGTATTTT. The V and J genes are TRBV9 and TRBJ2-3; TRBD2 aligns across 11 bases. CDR1 is SGDLS and CDR2 is YYNGEE in the germline V gene. The ends lost 2 bases at V and 5 bases at J; junction bases unmatched: 10. The CDR3 extends over 17 amino acids.

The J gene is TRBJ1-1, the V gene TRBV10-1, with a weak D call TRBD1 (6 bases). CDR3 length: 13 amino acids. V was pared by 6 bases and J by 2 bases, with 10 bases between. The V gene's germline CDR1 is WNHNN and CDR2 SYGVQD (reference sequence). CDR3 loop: CASSRQVNTEAFF. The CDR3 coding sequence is TGCGCCAGCAGCCGACAGGTCAACACTGAAGCTTTCTTT.

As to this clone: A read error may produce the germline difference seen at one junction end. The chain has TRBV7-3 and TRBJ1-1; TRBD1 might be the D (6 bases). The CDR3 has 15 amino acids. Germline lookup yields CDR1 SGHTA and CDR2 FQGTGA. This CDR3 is CASSLRGGRNAEAFF. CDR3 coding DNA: TGTGCCAGCAGCCTGAGGGGGGGACGGAACGCTGAAGCTTTCTTT.

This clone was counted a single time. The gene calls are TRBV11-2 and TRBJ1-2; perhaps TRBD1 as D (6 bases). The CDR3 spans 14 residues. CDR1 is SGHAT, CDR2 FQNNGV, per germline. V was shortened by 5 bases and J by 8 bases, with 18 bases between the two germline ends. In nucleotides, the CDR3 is TGTGCCAGCAGCCTAGCCCTGACAGGAGGCGGCTACACCTTC. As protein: CASSLALTGGGYTF.